A single sample is the source of the 27 T cell receptor beta chains below, sequenced in a study of T cells after yellow fever vaccination. TCRdb processed the 5' RACE reads anew with MiXCR; each CDR3 protein has one entry. The table has approximately 610,000 distinct CDR3 sequences, about a sixth seen once. This sample comprised PBMCs, obtained 5 days after the first yellow fever vaccination. The receptors come from a man younger than 35 who received the YFV17D yellow fever vaccine.

The J gene is TRBJ1-5, the V gene TRBV20-1, with D tentatively TRBD1 (5 bases). V shed 2 bases and J shed 9 bases, with 14 bases lying between them. The CDR3 runs to 13 residues. The germline gives CDR1 DFQATT, CDR2 SNEGSKA (reference sequence). The CDR3 nucleotides read TGCAGTGCTAGAAACAGGCCTGACGCGCCCCAGCATTTT. It yields the protein CSARNRPDAPQHF.

This clonotype has more than one count but fewer than ten. The chain has TRBV29-1 and TRBJ2-2; 10 bases map to TRBD1. In germline, CDR1 is SQVTM, CDR2 ANQGSEA. The trim removed 4 bases at V and 7 bases at J, leaving 15 bases unmatched. The CDR3 has 17 amino acids. CDR3 loop: CSVVPVVGQGRIGELFF. In DNA, the CDR3 is TGCAGCGTTGTCCCCGTGGTGGGACAGGGGAGGATCGGGGAGCTGTTTTTT.

This clonotype turned up a few times. V and J are TRBV28 and TRBJ1-2; the D is unclear. This CDR3 is built from 11 residues. Trimming cost V 5 bases and J 3 bases, with 4 bases left between them. Germline loops: CDR1 MDHEN, CDR2 SYDVKM. CDR3 protein: CASSGHYGYTF. CDR3 sequence (DNA): TGTGCCAGCAGTGGTCACTATGGCTACACCTTC.

In its sample, this clonotype was seen a few times. This sequence joins TRBV7-9 and TRBJ1-5; D unclear. Trimming left V 5 bases short and J 3 bases short, with 17 bases between. This CDR3 region has 16 residues. Per the germline V gene, CDR1 is SEHNR and CDR2 is FQNEAQ (reference sequence). The DNA for the CDR3 is TGTGCCAGCAGCCCGGGTGGGAGCCGTTTCAATCAGCCCCAGCATTTT. Translating it yields CASSPGGSRFNQPQHF.

This clonotype was seen a few times. The CDR3, as DNA: TGCGCCAGCAGCTTGCCTAGCGGGAGTACGAATGAGCAGTTCTTC. Residues: CASSLPSGSTNEQFF. The rearrangement joins TRBV5-1 to TRBJ2-1; the match to TRBD2 covers 10 bases. The CDR3 has 15 amino acids. The J segment lost 7 bases and the V segment lost 1 base, leaving 5 bases of the junction unmatched. Germline V lookup: CDR1 SGHRS, CDR2 YFSETQ.

This clonotype was seen more than once but under ten times. The gene calls are TRBV7-9 and TRBJ1-4; no definite D call. The ends were cut back, 5 bases at V and 4 bases at J, with 11 bases in the middle. The CDR3 contains 14 residues. In germline, CDR1 is SEHNR, CDR2 FQNEAQ (reference sequence). This chain's CDR3 is CASSRFNYNEKLFF. The CDR3 nucleotides are TGTGCCAGCAGCCGATTCAATTATAATGAAAAACTGTTTTTT.

The genes are TRBV4-3 and TRBJ2-6; D unresolved. Germline CDR1 is LGHNA and CDR2 is YSLEER. CDR3 size: 16 residues. V lost 0 bases, J lost 4 bases, and 10 bases lay in between. CDR3 DNA: TGCGCCAGCAGCCAAGATTCACAGACCGGGGCCAACGTCCTGACTTTC. Translating gives CASSQDSQTGANVLTF.

This clonotype has a handful of counts. The gene calls are TRBV6-1 and TRBJ1-2, with TRBD1 matching 7 bases. The J segment lost 6 bases and the V segment lost 5 bases, leaving 9 bases of the junction unmatched. From germline, CDR1 is MNHNS and CDR2 SASEGT. The CDR3 sequence is 14 residues long. CDR3 protein: CASSLTTGKDGYTF. Here the CDR3 DNA reads TGTGCCAGCAGTCTAACGACAGGGAAGGATGGCTACACCTTC.

The genes are TRBV25-1 and TRBJ2-5; TRBD1 matches 7 bases. V dropped 10 bases and J dropped 5; count of bases not matched to a gene: 7. Germline CDR1 reads MGHDK; CDR2 reads SYGVNS. The CDR3 covers 12 residues. The CDR3 protein is CATGQEMETQYF. The CDR3, as DNA: TGTGCCACCGGACAGGAGATGGAGACCCAGTACTTC. Full variable domain (remainder filled in from reference TRBV25-1 and TRBJ2-5): EADIYQTPRYLVIGTGKKITLECSQTMGHDKMYWYQQDPGMELHLIHYSYGVNSTEKGDLSSESTVSRIRTEHFPLTLESARPSHTSQYLCATGQEMETQYFGPGTRLLVL.

The J gene is TRBJ2-7, the V gene TRBV18, with a weak D call TRBD1 (6 bases). This CDR3 spans 12 amino acids. Germline V gene sequence: CDR1 KGHSH, CDR2 LQKENI. Trimming left V 5 bases short and J 4 bases short, with 9 bases between. The CDR3 DNA sequence: TGTGCCAGCTCATACGACAGGTACGAGCAGTACTTC. Protein product: CASSYDRYEQYF.

In this sample, this clonotype turned up a few times. The V call is TRBV24-1, the J call TRBJ2-2, with 7 bases aligning to TRBD1. This CDR3 contains 17 residues. The germline gives CDR1 KGHDR, CDR2 SFDVKD. V lost 4 bases, J lost 0 bases, and 7 bases stayed unmatched. The DNA for the CDR3 is TGTGCCACCAGTGACCCCGACAGGGCTTCGAACACCGGGGAGCTGTTTTTT. This translates into CATSDPDRASNTGELFF.

The chain is built from TRBV19 and TRBJ2-4, with a tentative D call TRBD2 (6 bases). Germline CDR1 is LNHDA and CDR2 is SQIVND (reference sequence). The CDR3 loop spans 16 amino acids. V was pared by 3 bases and J by 0 bases, with 12 bases between. CDR3 amino acids: CASSIGGGLAKNIQYF. In nucleotides, the CDR3 is TGTGCCAGTAGTATCGGGGGAGGCCTAGCCAAAAACATTCAGTACTTC.

V and J are TRBV6-1 and TRBJ2-1; TRBD2 is a possible D gene (7 bases). CDR3 size: 14 residues. Germline loops: CDR1 MNHNS, CDR2 SASEGT. Between the trimmed V and J ends, which lost 5 bases and 8 bases, there was a span of 16 bases. This CDR3 reads CASSIRGAVDEQFF. CDR3 in DNA: TGTGCCAGCAGTATCCGGGGGGCGGTCGATGAGCAGTTCTTC.

J is TRBJ2-1 and V is TRBV12-3 or TRBV12-4; 7 positions match TRBD2. The CDR3 spans 14 residues. Trimming at V came to 8 bases and at J to 1 base, leaving 5 bases not matched to a gene. The CDR3 region has the DNA TGTGCCAGCTTCCTCGGGGGGTCCTACAATGAGCAGTTCTTC. Its translation: CASFLGGSYNEQFF.

The CDR3 sequence is CASSQTGTGGLFGYTF. Written as DNA, the CDR3 is TGTGCCAGCAGTCAAACGGGTACAGGGGGCTTGTTTGGCTACACCTTC. The chain links TRBV6-1 to TRBJ1-2, with TRBD1 matching 9 bases. Losses at the gene ends were 5 bases for V and 7 bases for J; bases not matched to a gene: 14. The CDR3 is 16 amino acids. CDR1 and CDR2 (germline): MNHNS, SASEGT.

This chain links TRBV6-1 with TRBJ1-4, with TRBD1 matching 7 bases. V lost 9 bases to trimming and J lost 8 bases; unmatched junction nucleotides: 9. Germline V gives CDR1 MNHNS, CDR2 SASEGT. The CDR3 totals 13 residues. CDR3 sequence: CASKQGIREKLFF. The CDR3 DNA sequence: TGTGCCAGTAAACAGGGGATACGGGAAAAACTGTTTTTT.

CDR3 nucleotides: TGTGCCAGCAACCGACAGGGGGCGGATAACTATGGCTACACCTTC. Protein: CASNRQGADNYGYTF. The chain recombines TRBV4-2 with TRBJ1-2; 10 bases are shared with TRBD1. The CDR3 runs to 15 residues. Germline V lookup: CDR1 LGHNA, CDR2 YNFKEQ. V lost 7 bases to trimming and J lost 1 base; unmatched junction nucleotides: 6.

CDR3: CASSDLRGADSPLHF. CDR3 DNA sequence: TGCGCCAGCAGCGACCTACGGGGGGCTGATTCACCCCTCCACTTT. The chain combines TRBV4-1 with TRBJ1-6, with D perhaps matching TRBD1 (6 bases). The germline gives CDR1 MGHRA, CDR2 YSYEKL. V was shortened by 5 bases and J by 8 bases, with 16 bases between the two germline ends. The CDR3 is 15 amino acids.

The chain has TRBV5-6 and TRBJ2-1; D may be TRBD2 (6 bases). From germline, CDR1 is SGHDT and CDR2 YYEEEE. The length of the CDR3 is 15 residues. Trimming removed 4 bases at V and 8 bases at J, with 19 bases between. This CDR3 is CASSETGAGLDEQFF. DNA of the CDR3: TGTGCCAGCAGCGAAACAGGAGCGGGCCTGGATGAGCAGTTCTTC. Filled out from reference TRBV5-6 and TRBJ2-1, the complete variable domain reads DAGVTQSPTHLIKTRGQQVTLRCSPKSGHDTVSWYQQALGQGPQFIFQYYEEEERQRGNFPDRFSGHQFPNYSSELNVNALLLGDSALYLCASSETGAGLDEQFFGPGTRLTVL.

This clonotype has a handful of counts. The chain links TRBV7-3 to TRBJ2-2; no reliable D call. Trimming pared 5 bases from V and 6 bases from J, leaving 13 bases between. Germline V gene data show CDR1 as SGHTA and CDR2 as FQGTGA. This CDR3 is built from 14 residues. This CDR3 is CASSPQQPPGELFF. CDR3 DNA: TGTGCCAGCAGCCCCCAACAGCCCCCCGGGGAGCTGTTTTTT.

The rearrangement links TRBV5-1 to TRBJ1-2, with D uncertain. Germline values: CDR1 SGHRS, CDR2 YFSETQ. The CDR3 is made up of 15 amino acids. Trimming cost V 1 base and J 6 bases, with 16 bases left between them. For the CDR3, the DNA is TGCGCCAGCAGCTTGACGGCGGAGAGGAGCCATGGCTACACCTTC. Amino acid sequence: CASSLTAERSHGYTF.

J is TRBJ1-1 and V is TRBV6-5; the D is unclear. Germline V lookup: CDR1 MNHEY, CDR2 SVGAGI. The V gene lost 3 bases and the J gene lost 1 base, with 12 bases spanning the gap. This CDR3 is 15 amino acids long. The CDR3 here is CASSYFRHGNTEAFF. The CDR3 coding sequence is TGTGCCAGCAGTTATTTTAGACATGGGAACACTGAAGCTTTCTTT.

The chain links TRBV18 to TRBJ1-6; 12 bases line up with TRBD1. The V gene's germline CDR1 is KGHSH and CDR2 LQKENI. J lost 10 bases, V lost 6 bases, and 13 bases had no gene match. The CDR3 totals 17 residues. CDR3 in DNA: TGTGCCAGCTCGGGACCCTTCGGGACAGGGGGCGTCTCACCCCTCCACTTT. Amino acid sequence: CASSGPFGTGGVSPLHF.

The chain has TRBV18 and TRBJ2-5, with D tentatively TRBD2 (6 bases). Trimming shortened V by 11 bases and J by 2 bases, and 24 bases separated the two germline ends. The CDR3 extends over 16 amino acids. Germline V gene data show CDR1 as KGHSH and CDR2 as LQKENI. The CDR3 DNA reads TGTGCCTCTTCCCTACACGGGAGAGCCCTGCAAGAGACCCAGTACTTC. This codes for CASSLHGRALQETQYF.

This clonotype showed up just a few times. This chain uses TRBV4-1 with TRBJ1-2, with unresolved D. V was shortened by 4 bases and J by 8 bases, with 17 bases between the two germline ends. The CDR3 contains 14 residues. Germline V gives CDR1 MGHRA, CDR2 YSYEKL. For the CDR3, the DNA is TGCGCCAGCAGCCCGTCCCGGCTAAGGAAGGGCTACACCTTC. Translating it yields CASSPSRLRKGYTF.

Ten or more counts support this clonotype. One end of the junction varies from germline; a read error may be responsible. The chain's CDR3 is CASTGYTEAFF. In DNA, the CDR3 is TGTGCAAGCACCGGGTACACTGAAGCTTTCTTT. The rearrangement joins TRBV28 to TRBJ1-1; no firm D call. Germline V gene sequence: CDR1 MDHEN, CDR2 SYDVKM. CDR3 length: 11 amino acids.

The chain uses TRBV4-3 and TRBJ1-6; 10 positions agree with TRBD1. V shed 2 bases, J shed 5 bases, and the junction held 9 bases outside the gene matches. The germline V gene encodes CDR1 LGHNA and CDR2 YSLEER. This CDR3 region has 18 residues. CDR3: CASSQRTGGLSNNSPLHF. In nucleotides, the CDR3 is TGCGCCAGCAGCCAACGGACAGGGGGGTTAAGCAATAATTCACCCCTCCACTTT.